This T cell receptor (beta chain) was identified in a study of monozygotic twins with cystic fibrosis. Study conclusions and caveats: Monozygotic CF twin pairs shared significantly more nucleotide-identical clonotypes than unrelated CF individuals did. Age, concordance and disease severity did not associate with shared CDR3 numbers.

The junction had 4 bases not matched to a gene; V was cut back by 4 bases and J by 3 bases. CDR1 and CDR2 (germline): SGHDT, YYEEEE. The CDR3 has 14 amino acids. Concerning this clone itself: What it binds is not known.

Profiled with immunoSEQ multiplex PCR; TCRdb holds only in-frame clones, not every one. The sample has approximately 36,000 clones, around nine tenths seen once. The TCR sequence derives from a boy aged 2 to 10 with cystic fibrosis. The sequenced material came from blood. The J gene is TRBJ1-2, the V gene TRBV5-6; 9 bases fit TRBD1. As DNA, the CDR3 is TGTGCCAGCAGCATGGGACAGGGAGACTATGGCTACACCTTC. The encoded protein is CASSMGQGDYGYTF.